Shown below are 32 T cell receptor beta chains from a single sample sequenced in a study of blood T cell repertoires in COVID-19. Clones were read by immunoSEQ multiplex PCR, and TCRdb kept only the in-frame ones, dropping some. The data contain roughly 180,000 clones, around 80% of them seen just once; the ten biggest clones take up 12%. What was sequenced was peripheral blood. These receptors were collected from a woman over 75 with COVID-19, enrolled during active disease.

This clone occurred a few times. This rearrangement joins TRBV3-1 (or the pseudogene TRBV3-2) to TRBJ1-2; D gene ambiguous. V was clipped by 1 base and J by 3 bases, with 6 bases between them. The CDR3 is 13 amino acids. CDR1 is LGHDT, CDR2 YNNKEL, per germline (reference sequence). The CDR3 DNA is TGTGCCAGCAGCCAAGGCGGATACTATGGCTACACCTTC. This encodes CASSQGGYYGYTF.

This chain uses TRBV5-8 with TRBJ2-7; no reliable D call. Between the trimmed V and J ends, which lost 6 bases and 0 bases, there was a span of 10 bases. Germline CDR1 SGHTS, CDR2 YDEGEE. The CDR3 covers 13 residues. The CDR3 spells CASNRHFSYEQYF. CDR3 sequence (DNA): TGTGCCAGCAACCGACATTTCTCCTACGAGCAGTACTTC.

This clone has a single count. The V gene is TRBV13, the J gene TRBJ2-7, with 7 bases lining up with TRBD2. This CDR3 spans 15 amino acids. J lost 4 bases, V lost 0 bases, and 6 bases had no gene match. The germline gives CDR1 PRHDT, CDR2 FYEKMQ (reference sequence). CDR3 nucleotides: TGTGCCAGCAGCTTAGGGAGCGGGGTAAGGTACGAGCAGTACTTC. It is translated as CASSLGSGVRYEQYF.

The CDR3 loop is CASSPTSTGRFSPLHF. In DNA form, the CDR3 reads TGCGCCAGCAGCCCCACCTCGACAGGGAGATTCTCACCCCTCCACTTT. The chain joins TRBV5-1 to TRBJ1-6; 7 bases fit TRBD1. Per germline, CDR1 SGHRS and CDR2 YFSETQ. The length of the CDR3 is 16 residues. Trimming took 4 bases from V and 10 from J; bases not matched to a gene: 14.

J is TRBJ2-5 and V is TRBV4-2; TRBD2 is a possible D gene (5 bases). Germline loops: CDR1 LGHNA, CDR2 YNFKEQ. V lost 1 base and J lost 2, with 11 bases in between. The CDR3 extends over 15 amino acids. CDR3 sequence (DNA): TGTGCCAGCAGCCAAGGGGGAGCGGTTCAAGAGACCCAGTACTTC. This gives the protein CASSQGGAVQETQYF.

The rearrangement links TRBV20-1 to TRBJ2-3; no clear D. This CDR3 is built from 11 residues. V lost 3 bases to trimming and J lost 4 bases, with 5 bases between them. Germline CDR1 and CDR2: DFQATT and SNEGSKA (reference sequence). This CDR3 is CSASAADTQYF. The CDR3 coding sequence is TGCAGTGCTAGTGCGGCAGATACGCAGTATTTT.

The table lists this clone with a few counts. CDR3 amino acids: CASSLTEGSYGYTF. CDR3 nucleotides: TGTGCCAGCAGCTTAACGGAGGGGTCCTATGGCTACACCTTC. This chain connects TRBV7-3 to TRBJ1-2; D is perhaps TRBD1 (5 bases). CDR1 SGHTA and CDR2 FQGTGA come from the germline V gene. The ends were cut back, 0 bases at V and 4 bases at J, with 9 bases in the middle. The CDR3 has 14 residues.

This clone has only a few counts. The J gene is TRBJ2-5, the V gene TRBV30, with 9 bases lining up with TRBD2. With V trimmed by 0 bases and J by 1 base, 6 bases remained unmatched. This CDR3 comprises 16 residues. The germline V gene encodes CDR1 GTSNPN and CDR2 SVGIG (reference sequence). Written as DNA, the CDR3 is TGTGCCTGGAGTGTGGGAGCGGGGGGTCGCCAAGAGACCCAGTACTTC. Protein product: CAWSVGAGGRQETQYF.

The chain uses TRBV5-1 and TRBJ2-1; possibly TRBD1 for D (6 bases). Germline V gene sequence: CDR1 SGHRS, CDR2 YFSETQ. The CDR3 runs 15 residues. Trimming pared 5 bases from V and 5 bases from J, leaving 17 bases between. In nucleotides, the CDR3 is TGCGCCAGCAGAAAAGACAGGTCGGTAAACAATGAGCAGTTCTTC. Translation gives CASRKDRSVNNEQFF.

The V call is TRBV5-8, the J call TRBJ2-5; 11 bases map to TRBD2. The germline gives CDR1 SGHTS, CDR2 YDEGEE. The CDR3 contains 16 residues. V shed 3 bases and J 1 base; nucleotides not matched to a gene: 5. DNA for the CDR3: TGTGCCAGCAGCTCGCCGGGACTAGCGGCCCAAGAGACCCAGTACTTC. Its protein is CASSSPGLAAQETQYF.

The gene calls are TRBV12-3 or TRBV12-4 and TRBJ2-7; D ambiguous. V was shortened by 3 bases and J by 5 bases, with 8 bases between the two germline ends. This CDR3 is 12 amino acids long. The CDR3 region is CASSFYRDEQYF. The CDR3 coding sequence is TGTGCCAGCAGTTTTTATAGAGACGAGCAGTACTTC.

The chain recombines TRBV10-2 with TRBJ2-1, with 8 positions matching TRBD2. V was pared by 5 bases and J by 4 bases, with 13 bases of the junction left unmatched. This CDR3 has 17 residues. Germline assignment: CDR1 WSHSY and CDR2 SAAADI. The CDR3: CASSPWGGRRKYNEQFF. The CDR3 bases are TGCGCCAGCAGTCCCTGGGGCGGGAGGAGGAAGTACAATGAGCAGTTCTTC.

Written as DNA, the CDR3 is TGTGCCAGCAGCTTGGGGTCGGGGTTAGGTGGCTACACCTTC. This gives the protein CASSLGSGLGGYTF. The chain is built from TRBV5-5 and TRBJ1-2; D is unclear. Trimming pared 0 bases from V and 7 bases from J, leaving 13 bases between. The CDR3 consists of 14 residues. The germline V gene has CDR1 SGHKS and CDR2 YYEKEE (reference sequence). Together with reference TRBV5-5 and TRBJ1-2, the CDR3 gives the full variable domain: DAGVTQSPTHLIKTRGQQVTLRCSPISGHKSVSWYQQVLGQGPQFIFQYYEKEERGRGNFPDRFSARQFPNYSSELNVNALLLGDSALYLCASSLGSGLGGYTFGSGTRLTVV.

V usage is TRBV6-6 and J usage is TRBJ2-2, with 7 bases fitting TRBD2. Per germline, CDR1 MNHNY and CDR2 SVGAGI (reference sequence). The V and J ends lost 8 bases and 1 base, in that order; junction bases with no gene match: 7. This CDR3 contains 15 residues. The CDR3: CASYSERGNTGELFF. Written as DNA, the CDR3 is TGTGCCAGCTACTCTGAGCGGGGGAACACCGGGGAGCTGTTTTTT.

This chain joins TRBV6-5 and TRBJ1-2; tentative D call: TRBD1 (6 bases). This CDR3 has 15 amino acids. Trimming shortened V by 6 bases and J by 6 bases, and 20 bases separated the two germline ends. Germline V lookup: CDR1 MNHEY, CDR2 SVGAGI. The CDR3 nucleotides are TGTGCCAGCAGGCGAAATCGGTGGGGGCGCGATGGCTACACCTTC. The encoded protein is CASRRNRWGRDGYTF.

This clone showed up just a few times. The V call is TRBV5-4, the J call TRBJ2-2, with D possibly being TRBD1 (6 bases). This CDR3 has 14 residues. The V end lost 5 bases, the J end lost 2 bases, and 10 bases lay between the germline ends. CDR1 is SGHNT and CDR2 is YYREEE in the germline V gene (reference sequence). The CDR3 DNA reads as TGTGCCAGCAGGGACAGTTCCAACACCGGGGAGCTGTTTTTT. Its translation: CASRDSSNTGELFF.

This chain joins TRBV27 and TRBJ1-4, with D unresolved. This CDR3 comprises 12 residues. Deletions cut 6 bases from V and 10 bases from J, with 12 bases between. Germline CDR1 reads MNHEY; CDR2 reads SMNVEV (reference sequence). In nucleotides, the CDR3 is TGTGCCAGCAGCCCGCCGGGAGGAAAACTGTTTTTT. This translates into CASSPPGGKLFF. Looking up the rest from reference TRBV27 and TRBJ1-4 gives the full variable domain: EAQVTQNPRYLITVTGKKLTVTCSQNMNHEYMSWYRQDPGLGLRQIYYSMNVEVTDKGDVPEGYKVSRKEKRNFPLILESPSPNQTSLYFCASSPPGGKLFFGSGTQLSVL.

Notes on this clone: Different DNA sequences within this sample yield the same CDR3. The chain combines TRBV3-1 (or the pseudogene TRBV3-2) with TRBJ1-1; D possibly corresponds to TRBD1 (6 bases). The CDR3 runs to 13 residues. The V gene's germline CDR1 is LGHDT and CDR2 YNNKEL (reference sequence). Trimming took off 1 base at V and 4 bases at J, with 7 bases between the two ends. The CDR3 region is CASSQAGVTEAFF. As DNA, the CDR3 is TGTGCCAGCAGCCAAGCAGGGGTCACTGAAGCTTTCTTT.

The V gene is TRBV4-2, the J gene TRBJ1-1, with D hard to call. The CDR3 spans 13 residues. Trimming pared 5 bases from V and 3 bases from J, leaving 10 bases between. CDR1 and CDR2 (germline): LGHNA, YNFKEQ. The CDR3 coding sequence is TGTGCCAGCAGCTTTCGGTTGGACACTGAAGCTTTCTTT. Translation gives CASSFRLDTEAFF.

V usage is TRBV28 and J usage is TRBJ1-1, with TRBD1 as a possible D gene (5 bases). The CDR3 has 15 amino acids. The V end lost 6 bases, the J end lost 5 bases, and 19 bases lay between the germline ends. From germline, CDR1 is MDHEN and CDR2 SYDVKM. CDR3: CASRLQGFARTEAFF. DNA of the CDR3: TGTGCCAGCAGACTGCAGGGATTTGCGAGGACTGAAGCTTTCTTT.

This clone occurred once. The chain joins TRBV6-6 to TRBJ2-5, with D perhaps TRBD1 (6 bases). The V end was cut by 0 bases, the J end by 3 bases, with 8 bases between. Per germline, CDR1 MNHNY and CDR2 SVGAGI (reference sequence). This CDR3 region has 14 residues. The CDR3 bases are TGTGCCAGCAGTTACTCGAGGGGGAAAGAGACCCAGTACTTC. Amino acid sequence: CASSYSRGKETQYF.

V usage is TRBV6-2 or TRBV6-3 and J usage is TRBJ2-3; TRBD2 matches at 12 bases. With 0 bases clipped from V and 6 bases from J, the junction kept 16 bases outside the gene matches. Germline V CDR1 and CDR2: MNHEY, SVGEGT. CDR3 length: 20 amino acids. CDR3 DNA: TGTGCCAGCAGTTACTCTCTAGCGGGGGGGCCCGATATGGCTTGGGATACGCAGTATTTT. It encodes CASSYSLAGGPDMAWDTQYF.

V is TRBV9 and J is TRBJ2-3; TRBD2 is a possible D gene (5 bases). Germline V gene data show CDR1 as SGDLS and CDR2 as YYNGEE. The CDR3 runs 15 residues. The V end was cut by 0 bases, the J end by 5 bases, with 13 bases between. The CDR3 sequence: CASSVGSVAGDTQYF. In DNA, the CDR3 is TGTGCCAGCAGCGTAGGATCGGTGGCGGGAGATACGCAGTATTTT.

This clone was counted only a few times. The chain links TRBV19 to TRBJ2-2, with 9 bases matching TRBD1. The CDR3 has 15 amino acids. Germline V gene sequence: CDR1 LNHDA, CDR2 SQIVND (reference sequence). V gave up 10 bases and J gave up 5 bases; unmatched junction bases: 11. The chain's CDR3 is CATGGGQGNTGELFF. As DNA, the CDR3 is TGTGCCACCGGGGGAGGACAGGGGAATACCGGGGAGCTGTTTTTT.

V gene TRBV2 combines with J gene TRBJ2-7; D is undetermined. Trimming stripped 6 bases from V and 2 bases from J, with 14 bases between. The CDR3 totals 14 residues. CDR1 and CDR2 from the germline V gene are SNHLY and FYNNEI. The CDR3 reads CASRARPITYEQYF. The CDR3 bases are TGTGCCAGCAGGGCTCGCCCGATAACCTACGAGCAGTACTTC.

This CDR3 reads CASSQAPVGTDTQYF. In nucleotides, the CDR3 is TGCGCCAGCAGCCAAGCCCCGGTAGGCACAGATACGCAGTATTTT. The rearrangement joins TRBV4-1 to TRBJ2-3; D gene uncertain. V was shortened by 1 base and J by 1 base, with 9 bases between the two germline ends. This CDR3 has 15 residues. In germline, CDR1 is MGHRA, CDR2 YSYEKL.

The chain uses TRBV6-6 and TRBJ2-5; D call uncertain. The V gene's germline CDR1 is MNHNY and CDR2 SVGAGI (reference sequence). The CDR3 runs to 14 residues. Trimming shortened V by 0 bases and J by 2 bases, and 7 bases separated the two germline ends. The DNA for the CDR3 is TGTGCCAGCAGTTACTCGGGCCGACAAGAGACCCAGTACTTC. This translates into CASSYSGRQETQYF.

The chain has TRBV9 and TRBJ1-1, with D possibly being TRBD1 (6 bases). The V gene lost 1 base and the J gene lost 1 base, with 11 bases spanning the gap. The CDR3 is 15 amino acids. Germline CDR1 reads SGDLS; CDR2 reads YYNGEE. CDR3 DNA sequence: TGTGCCAGCAGCGTATTGGGGACAACGAACACTGAAGCTTTCTTT. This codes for CASSVLGTTNTEAFF.

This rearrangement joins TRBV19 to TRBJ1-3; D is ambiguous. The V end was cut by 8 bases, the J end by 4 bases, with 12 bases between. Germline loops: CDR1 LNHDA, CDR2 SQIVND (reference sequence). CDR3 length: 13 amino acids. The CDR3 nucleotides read TGTGCCAGTCGGACTTTTGGAGGAAACACCATATATTTT. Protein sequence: CASRTFGGNTIYF.

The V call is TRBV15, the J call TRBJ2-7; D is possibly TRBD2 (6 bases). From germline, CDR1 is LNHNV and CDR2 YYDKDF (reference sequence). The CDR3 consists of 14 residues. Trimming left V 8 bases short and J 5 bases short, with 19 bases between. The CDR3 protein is CATSPSVTRDEQYF. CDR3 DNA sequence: TGTGCCACCTCTCCTAGCGTTACCAGGGACGAGCAGTACTTC.

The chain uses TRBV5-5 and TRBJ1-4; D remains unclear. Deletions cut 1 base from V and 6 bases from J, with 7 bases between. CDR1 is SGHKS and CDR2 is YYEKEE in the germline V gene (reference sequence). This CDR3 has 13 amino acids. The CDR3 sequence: CASSLTRDEKLFF. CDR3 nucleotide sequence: TGTGCCAGCAGCTTGACACGGGATGAAAAACTGTTTTTT.

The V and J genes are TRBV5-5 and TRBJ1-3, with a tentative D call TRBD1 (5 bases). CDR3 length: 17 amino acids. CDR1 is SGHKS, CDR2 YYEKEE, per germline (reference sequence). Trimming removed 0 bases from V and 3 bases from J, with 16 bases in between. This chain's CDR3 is CASSLAGQGFGGNTIYF. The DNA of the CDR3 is TGTGCCAGCAGCTTGGCCGGGCAGGGCTTCGGTGGAAACACCATATATTTT.